This T cell receptor beta chain stems from a study of T cells in Graves' hyperthyroidism and ophthalmopathy. Overall study results and limits: Blood samples included most of the expanded thyroid clonotypes exceeding 0.001.

The V end lost 4 bases, the J end lost 1 base, and 10 bases lay between the germline ends. Germline V lookup: CDR1 LGHDT, CDR2 YNNKEL (reference sequence). This CDR3 comprises 14 residues. Amplified regions were TCR beta CDR3 sequences from RNA transcripts. HTBI primers drove first-round RT-PCR of the TCR CDR3. TCRdb ran MiXCR on the multiplex PCR reads and lists one entry per CDR3 protein. The repertoire holds roughly 110,000 distinct CDR3 sequences, with about 16% as singletons. With respect to this clonotype: What it binds is not known. This CDR3 is missing its conserved last phenylalanine or tryptophan, likely due to a read error.

PBMCs were collected from a roughly 10 ml volume of fresh peripheral blood. Source material: blood. J is TRBJ1-1 and V is TRBV3-1; D gene uncertain. The TCR originated in a woman aged 45-65 years with Graves' hyperthyroidism. The CDR3 sequence: CASSPDTKNTEAFL. DNA of the CDR3: TGTGCCAGCAGCCCCGACACTAAGAACACTGAAGCTTTCCTT.